This T cell receptor (beta chain) was identified during a study of beta chain features in type 1 diabetes. Looking at the study overall: Patients were similar to healthy donors in age and gender (as well as in cell yields).

Every isolated RNA sample was fully reverse transcribed, so sequencing captured expressed TCRB transcripts. The method was immunoSEQ multiplex PCR; TCRdb's version includes in-frame clones alone and lacks a portion of them. The sample holds about 140,000 clones, roughly 9.3% seen once. This CDR3 comprises 14 residues. The junction had 1 base not matched to a gene; V was cut back by 6 bases and J by 1 base. Germline lookup yields CDR1 SNHLY and CDR2 FYNNEI. This clone was detected a few times. The sequence came from a woman between 35 and 50 years old in good health. The sample taken for sequencing was central memory CD4+ T cells from blood. V gene TRBV2 combines with J gene TRBJ1-5; 9 nucleotides agree with TRBD1. CDR3 nucleotide sequence: TGTGCCAGCAGGGGGACAGGGAGCAATCAGCCCCAGCATTTT. Amino acids: CASRGTGSNQPQHF. The full variable domain, in which reference TRBV2 and TRBJ1-5 provide the parts outside the CDR3, is EPEVTQTPSHQVTQMGQEVILRCVPISNHLYFYWYRQILGQKVEFLVSFYNNEISEKSEIFDDQFSVERPDGSNFTLKIRSTKLEDSAMYFCASRGTGSNQPQHFGDGTRLSIL.